Sequencing of this T cell receptor (beta chain) was carried out in a study of radiotherapy plus CTLA-4 blockade in lung cancer. As for the study in general: In around 17% of patients, objective responses were seen; 31% had disease control.

For this clone: Its target is unknown.

V was shortened by 1 base and J by 9 bases, with 11 bases between the two germline ends. Germline values: CDR1 SGHDT, CDR2 YYEEEE. This CDR3 has 13 residues. The table came from immunoSEQ multiplex PCR; TCRdb's copy has only in-frame clones and leaves some out. Of roughly 50,000 clones detected, approximately 79% appear once; the ten largest clones hold 11%. Study results and limitations: Tumor-origin TCR clones grew in blood after radiotherapy plus ipilimumab. Per reports, early blood T cell clone dynamics, plus interferon-beta, forecast response most strongly.

Lung cancer patients with chemo-refractory metastatic non-small-cell disease were given focal radiation plus CTLA-4 blockade with ipilimumab. This receptor was obtained from a human donor with non-small cell lung cancer who had stable disease on radiotherapy plus ipilimumab. This material consisted of peripheral blood, taken from a patient treated with radiotherapy plus ipilimumab. The chain has TRBV5-6 and TRBJ2-1; no clear D gene. CDR3 residues: CASSLPPVPEQFF. The CDR3 region has the DNA TGTGCCAGCAGCTTGCCCCCGGTTCCTGAGCAGTTCTTC.